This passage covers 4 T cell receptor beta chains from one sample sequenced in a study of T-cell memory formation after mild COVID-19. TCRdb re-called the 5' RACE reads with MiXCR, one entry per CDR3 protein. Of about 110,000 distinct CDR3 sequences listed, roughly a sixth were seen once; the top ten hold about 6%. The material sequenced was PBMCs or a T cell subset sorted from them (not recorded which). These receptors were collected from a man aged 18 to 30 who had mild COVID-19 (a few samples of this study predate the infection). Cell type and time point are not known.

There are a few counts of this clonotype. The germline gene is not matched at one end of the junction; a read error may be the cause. CDR3 in DNA: TGTGCCAGCAGTTTGGGGGAAGCCTACGAGCGGTACTTC. It yields the protein CASSLGEAYERYF. The chain is built from TRBV12-3 or TRBV12-4 and TRBJ2-7; perhaps D is TRBD1 or TRBD2 (5 bases each). The CDR3 extends over 13 amino acids.

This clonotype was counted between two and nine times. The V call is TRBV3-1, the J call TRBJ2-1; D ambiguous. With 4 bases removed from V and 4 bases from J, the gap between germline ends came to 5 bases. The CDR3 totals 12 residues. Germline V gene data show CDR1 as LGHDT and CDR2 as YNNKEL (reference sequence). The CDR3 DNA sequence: TGTGCCAGCAGCCTTAGGTACAATGAGCAGTTCTTC. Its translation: CASSLRYNEQFF.

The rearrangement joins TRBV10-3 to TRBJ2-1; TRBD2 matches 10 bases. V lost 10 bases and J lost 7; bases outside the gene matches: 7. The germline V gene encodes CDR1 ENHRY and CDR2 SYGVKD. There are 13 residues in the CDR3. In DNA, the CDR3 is TGTGCCACTAGCGGGGGAGGTGTGAATGAGCAGTTCTTC. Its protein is CATSGGGVNEQFF.

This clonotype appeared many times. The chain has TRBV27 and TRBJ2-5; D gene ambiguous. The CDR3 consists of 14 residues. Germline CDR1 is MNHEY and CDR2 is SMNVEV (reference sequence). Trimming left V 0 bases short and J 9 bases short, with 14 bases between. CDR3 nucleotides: TGTGCCAGCAGTTTATCGTCTGCCGCATGGGCCCAGTACTTC. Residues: CASSLSSAAWAQYF.